The rows below give T cell receptor beta chains drawn from one sample of a study of a mutant IDH1 vaccine in newly diagnosed glioma. Here immunoSEQ multiplex PCR was the method, and the copy in TCRdb shows in-frame clones only, minus some. Here the sample spans about 30,000 clones, about nine tenths being singletons. These receptors' antigens are unknown. The sequencing here drew on peripheral blood mononuclear cells (PBMCs), taken from a glioma patient whose treatment included an IDH1 peptide vaccine. Receptors originate from a woman between 40 and 55 years old with glioma. Some clones in this sample may be carry-over from other donors' samples. CDR3s include the opening cysteine and the closing phenylalanine or tryptophan. Each record gives: D gene, V gene, J gene, clone size, CDR3 protein, CDR3 DNA. D genes are given only for firm matches. Some rows have no size entry. The others give once, few or many, or a class for an expanded clone.

d_call: -
v_call: TRBV5-4
j_call: TRBJ2-7
clone_size: -
cdr3_aa: CASSLQGPSSYEQYF
cdr3_nt: TGTGCCAGCAGCTTACAGGGTCCAAGCTCCTACGAGCAGTACTTC

d_call: TRBD2
v_call: TRBV7-8
j_call: TRBJ2-4
clone_size: -
cdr3_aa: CASSPGLAGKLAKNIQYF
cdr3_nt: TGTGCCAGCAGCCCGGGACTAGCAGGGAAACTAGCCAAAAACATTCAGTACTTC

d_call: TRBD1
v_call: TRBV28
j_call: TRBJ2-7
clone_size: -
cdr3_aa: CASSLLEDRVHEQYF
cdr3_nt: TGTGCCAGCAGTTTACTGGAAGACAGGGTCCACGAGCAGTACTTC

d_call: -
v_call: TRBV4-3
j_call: TRBJ1-2
clone_size: -
cdr3_aa: CASSQGVFYTF
cdr3_nt: TGCGCCAGCAGCCAAGGCGTATTCTACACCTTC

d_call: TRBD2
v_call: TRBV6-5
j_call: TRBJ2-3
clone_size: -
cdr3_aa: CASSRGRAIDTQYF
cdr3_nt: TGTGCCAGCTCCCGCGGGAGGGCGATAGATACGCAGTATTTT

d_call: -
v_call: TRBV7-9
j_call: TRBJ2-7
clone_size: -
cdr3_aa: CASSSAKEGRGSF
cdr3_nt: TGTGCCAGCAGCTCCGCTAAGGAGGGCCGAGGATCCTTC

d_call: TRBD1
v_call: TRBV11-3
j_call: TRBJ2-3
clone_size: -
cdr3_aa: CASSLRSTGGGKDTQYF
cdr3_nt: TGTGCCAGCAGCTTAAGATCTACAGGGGGCGGGAAAGATACGCAGTATTTT

d_call: -
v_call: TRBV6-4
j_call: TRBJ2-3
clone_size: -
cdr3_aa: CASSDSADTQYF
cdr3_nt: TGTGCCAGCAGTGACTCTGCAGATACGCAGTATTTT

d_call: TRBD2
v_call: TRBV6-4
j_call: TRBJ2-3
clone_size: -
cdr3_aa: CASSDSSSGSTDTQYF
cdr3_nt: TGTGCCAGCAGTGACTCGTCTAGCGGTAGCACAGATACGCAGTATTTT

d_call: -
v_call: TRBV7-9
j_call: TRBJ1-3
clone_size: -
cdr3_aa: CASSRPSGNTIYF
cdr3_nt: TGTGCCAGCAGCCGACCGTCCGGAAACACCATATATTTT

d_call: -
v_call: TRBV4-3
j_call: TRBJ1-2
clone_size: -
cdr3_aa: CASSLGGFGYTF
cdr3_nt: TGCGCCAGCAGCCTTGGGGGCTTTGGCTACACCTTC

d_call: -
v_call: TRBV7-3
j_call: TRBJ2-5
clone_size: -
cdr3_aa: CASSLGGPDQETQYF
cdr3_nt: TGTGCCAGCAGCTTAGGAGGTCCGGACCAAGAGACCCAGTACTTC

d_call: -
v_call: TRBV7-8
j_call: TRBJ1-6
clone_size: -
cdr3_aa: CASSLDGRSRPLHF
cdr3_nt: TGTGCCAGCAGCTTAGATGGCCGTTCTCGACCCCTCCACTTT

d_call: TRBD2
v_call: TRBV7-2
j_call: TRBJ2-2
clone_size: -
cdr3_aa: CASSLFTRGTGELFF
cdr3_nt: TGTGCCAGCAGCTTATTCACGCGGGGGACCGGGGAGCTGTTTTTT

d_call: TRBD2
v_call: TRBV18
j_call: TRBJ2-1
clone_size: -
cdr3_aa: CASSGLRGSHEQFF
cdr3_nt: TGTGCCAGCTCGGGACTAAGAGGATCCCATGAGCAGTTCTTC

d_call: -
v_call: TRBV20-1
j_call: TRBJ1-1
clone_size: -
cdr3_aa: CSAQGSTEAFF
cdr3_nt: TGCAGTGCTCAGGGAAGCACTGAAGCTTTCTTT

d_call: TRBD1
v_call: TRBV13
j_call: TRBJ1-1
clone_size: -
cdr3_aa: CASSLEVQGRDTEAFF
cdr3_nt: TGTGCCAGCAGCTTAGAGGTACAGGGGCGTGATACTGAAGCTTTCTTT

d_call: -
v_call: TRBV19
j_call: TRBJ2-7
clone_size: once
cdr3_aa: CASSASSSYEQYF
cdr3_nt: TGTGCCAGTAGTGCTTCCAGCTCCTACGAGCAGTACTTC

d_call: TRBD1
v_call: TRBV15
j_call: TRBJ1-5
clone_size: -
cdr3_aa: CATSTAQGPGWGIGAQHF
cdr3_nt: TGTGCCACCAGCACCGCACAGGGGCCAGGATGGGGGATTGGGGCCCAGCATTTT

d_call: -
v_call: TRBV5-1
j_call: TRBJ1-5
clone_size: -
cdr3_aa: CASSLGGGEGNQPQHF
cdr3_nt: TGCGCCAGCAGCTTGGGAGGCGGAGAAGGTAATCAGCCCCAGCATTTT

d_call: -
v_call: TRBV20-1
j_call: TRBJ2-1
clone_size: -
cdr3_aa: CSAGLSNEQFF
cdr3_nt: TGCAGTGCTGGCCTGAGTAATGAGCAGTTCTTC

d_call: TRBD2
v_call: TRBV4-1
j_call: TRBJ2-7
clone_size: -
cdr3_aa: CASSLTLAGGPSEQYF
cdr3_nt: TGCGCCAGCAGCCTTACACTAGCGGGGGGGCCAAGCGAGCAGTACTTC

d_call: TRBD2
v_call: TRBV6-1
j_call: TRBJ2-3
clone_size: -
cdr3_aa: CASTSGTSTDTQYF
cdr3_nt: TGTGCCAGCACTAGCGGTACTAGCACAGATACGCAGTATTTT

d_call: -
v_call: TRBV6-1
j_call: TRBJ2-7
clone_size: -
cdr3_aa: CASVITGWSYEQYF
cdr3_nt: TGTGCCAGCGTCATTACAGGGTGGTCCTACGAGCAGTACTTC

d_call: TRBD2
v_call: TRBV19
j_call: TRBJ2-3
clone_size: -
cdr3_aa: CASMLAGGDTQYF
cdr3_nt: TGTGCCAGTATGCTAGCGGGAGGAGATACGCAGTATTTT

d_call: TRBD1
v_call: TRBV4-3
j_call: TRBJ1-6
clone_size: -
cdr3_aa: CASSLGQGENSPLHF
cdr3_nt: TGCGCCAGCAGCCTGGGCCAGGGGGAGAATTCACCCCTCCACTTT

d_call: -
v_call: TRBV7-6
j_call: TRBJ1-1
clone_size: -
cdr3_aa: CASSLYSGVANTEAFF
cdr3_nt: TGTGCCAGCAGCTTATATTCCGGGGTTGCGAACACTGAAGCTTTCTTT

d_call: -
v_call: TRBV4-1
j_call: TRBJ1-2
clone_size: few
cdr3_aa: CASSQEGTHYGYTF
cdr3_nt: TGCGCCAGCAGCCAAGAGGGGACACACTATGGCTACACCTTC

d_call: -
v_call: TRBV6-5
j_call: TRBJ2-7
clone_size: -
cdr3_aa: CASSYSIGDSPYEQYF
cdr3_nt: TGTGCCAGCAGTTACTCGATAGGGGACTCGCCCTACGAGCAGTACTTC

d_call: -
v_call: TRBV9
j_call: TRBJ1-3
clone_size: -
cdr3_aa: CASSIRTGNTIYF
cdr3_nt: TGTGCCAGCAGCATCCGGACTGGAAACACCATATATTTT

d_call: -
v_call: TRBV5-6
j_call: TRBJ1-1
clone_size: few
cdr3_aa: CASSWGDTEAFF
cdr3_nt: TGTGCCAGCAGCTGGGGGGACACTGAAGCTTTCTTT

d_call: TRBD1
v_call: TRBV5-5
j_call: TRBJ2-7
clone_size: -
cdr3_aa: CASSFGTALVEQYF
cdr3_nt: TGTGCCAGCAGCTTCGGGACAGCCCTAGTGGAGCAGTACTTC

d_call: -
v_call: TRBV27
j_call: TRBJ2-1
clone_size: -
cdr3_aa: CASSLAGEQFF
cdr3_nt: TGTGCCAGCAGTTTGGCGGGGGAGCAGTTCTTC